These 18 T cell receptor beta chains were sequenced from one sample in a study of T-cell memory formation after mild COVID-19 (TCRdb year 2021). The library came from 5' RACE. The run used an Illumina NovaSeq 6000. TCRdb reprocessing: public reads trimmed at Q25 with fastp, clones called with MiXCR, in-frame beta chains kept. Each record represents a unique CDR3 protein, reported with the most common genes and DNA among its rows. This sample comprises over 500,000 distinct CDR3 sequences, roughly 17% of them detected only once. The top ten clonotypes cover approximately 8.1% of the sample. The sequencing input was PBMCs or a T cell subset sorted from them (not recorded which). The receptors come from an adult woman who had mild COVID-19 (a few samples of this study predate the infection). The sample titles of this study are shuffled in the database, so cell type and time point are left out; the donor was told from shared clones.

This clonotype was seen a few times. V gene TRBV6-1 combines with J gene TRBJ2-6; 9 bases are shared with TRBD1. The CDR3 runs to 17 residues. J was trimmed by 0 bases and V by 7 bases; bases with no gene match: 7. Germline CDR1 MNHNS, CDR2 SASEGT. CDR3 coding DNA: TGTGCCAGCACCGAGGACAGGGGAATCTCTGGGGCCAACGTCCTGACTTTC. This encodes CASTEDRGISGANVLTF.

The V and J genes are TRBV19 and TRBJ1-5; D is perhaps TRBD1 (6 bases). V lost 5 bases and J 6 bases, leaving 14 bases between the germline ends. The CDR3 contains 14 residues. CDR1 and CDR2 from the germline V gene are LNHDA and SQIVND (reference sequence). The CDR3 nucleotides read TGTGCCAGTAGTTCCACAGGGATAGTTCAGCCCCAGCATTTT. As protein: CASSSTGIVQPQHF. The complete variable domain, with remaining parts taken from reference TRBV19 and TRBJ1-5, reads DGGITQSPKYLFRKEGQNVTLSCEQNLNHDAMYWYRQDPGQGLRLIYYSQIVNDFQKGDIAEGYSVSREKKESFPLTVTSAQKNPTAFYLCASSSTGIVQPQHFGDGTRLSIL.

The chain has TRBV11-2 and TRBJ2-1; 9 bases match TRBD1. Losses at the gene ends were 0 bases for V and 5 bases for J; bases not matched to a gene: 5. This CDR3 contains 16 residues. Germline V lookup: CDR1 SGHAT, CDR2 FQNNGV. DNA for the CDR3: TGTGCCAGCAGCTTAGAACCGGGACAGGGACACAATGAGCAGTTCTTC. Its translation is CASSLEPGQGHNEQFF.

The rearrangement joins TRBV20-1 to TRBJ2-1, with 9 bases lining up with TRBD2. This CDR3 spans 14 amino acids. The V segment lost 3 bases and the J segment 7 bases; nucleotides outside the gene matches: 7. CDR1 is DFQATT and CDR2 is SNEGSKA in the germline V gene (reference sequence). In DNA form, the CDR3 reads TGCAGTGCTAGTAATGCGGGAGGGGGGAATGAGCAGTTCTTC. It yields the protein CSASNAGGGNEQFF.

In its sample, this clonotype was seen a few times. The V and J genes are TRBV5-4 and TRBJ1-2; TRBD1 might be the D (6 bases). Germline assignment: CDR1 SGHNT and CDR2 YYREEE (reference sequence). With 4 bases removed from V and 8 bases from J, the gap between germline ends came to 18 bases. This CDR3 region has 14 residues. CDR3 loop: CASSARGAGGGYTF. The CDR3 bases are TGTGCCAGCAGCGCCCGGGGGGCCGGGGGCGGCTACACCTTC.

There are many counts of this clonotype. The chain has TRBV11-2 and TRBJ2-2; 10 positions match TRBD2. This CDR3 comprises 16 residues. V shed 8 bases, J shed 6 bases, and the junction held 12 bases outside the gene matches. Germline V gene lookup returns CDR1 SGHAT and CDR2 FQNNGV. CDR3 amino acids: CASSHRAGGRPGELFF. The CDR3 region has the DNA TGTGCCAGCTCCCACAGAGCGGGGGGGCGTCCCGGGGAGCTGTTTTTT.

The chain uses TRBV5-1 and TRBJ2-5; 10 nucleotides line up with TRBD2. Unmatched junction bases numbered 8, after V lost 4 bases and J lost 5 bases. CDR1 is SGHRS and CDR2 is YFSETQ in the germline V gene. The CDR3 spans 15 residues. CDR3 residues: CASSRSGGEAETQYF. CDR3 sequence (DNA): TGCGCCAGCAGCCGGAGCGGGGGGGAGGCGGAGACCCAGTACTTC.

This clonotype appeared a few times. The V call is TRBV4-3, the J call TRBJ2-7; 9 positions match TRBD2. The V and J ends lost 0 bases and 4 bases, in that order; junction bases with no gene match: 10. This CDR3 is built from 17 residues. Germline CDR1 is LGHNA and CDR2 is YSLEER. CDR3 coding DNA: TGCGCCAGCAGCCAAGATATAGCGGGAGCAGGAGGATACGAGCAGTACTTC. Translated: CASSQDIAGAGGYEQYF.

This clonotype was seen a handful of times. This chain uses TRBV12-3 or TRBV12-4 with TRBJ1-5; D is uncertain. Trimming took off 2 bases at V and 5 bases at J, with 13 bases between the two ends. The CDR3 sequence is 15 residues long. The CDR3 reads CASSLSSVGDQPQHF. DNA of the CDR3: TGTGCCAGCAGTTTATCAAGTGTAGGAGATCAGCCCCAGCATTTT.

This rearrangement joins TRBV5-4 to TRBJ2-1; TRBD1 agrees at 9 bases. CDR3 length: 13 amino acids. Germline assignment: CDR1 SGHNT and CDR2 YYREEE (reference sequence). V lost 4 bases to trimming and J lost 6 bases; unmatched junction nucleotides: 2. CDR3 residues: CASSVTGGNEQFF. CDR3 nucleotides: TGTGCCAGCAGCGTGACAGGGGGCAATGAGCAGTTCTTC.

The chain combines TRBV2 with TRBJ1-5, with D possibly TRBD1 on 6 matching bases. Per the germline V gene, CDR1 is SNHLY and CDR2 is FYNNEI. The CDR3 totals 13 residues. The V end was cut by 3 bases, the J end by 7 bases, with 10 bases between. The CDR3 sequence: CASSDDRTQPQHF. The CDR3 DNA sequence: TGTGCCAGCAGTGACGACAGGACCCAGCCCCAGCATTTT.

This clonotype was seen more than once but under ten times. This chain uses TRBV6-2 or TRBV6-3 with TRBJ1-1; 11 positions match TRBD1. Germline V gene data show CDR1 as MNHEY and CDR2 as SVGEGT. The V segment lost 6 bases and the J segment 5 bases; nucleotides outside the gene matches: 8. There are 15 residues in the CDR3. The CDR3 loop reads CASRMVGTGGTEAFF. In DNA form, the CDR3 reads TGTGCCAGCAGGATGGTCGGGACAGGGGGAACTGAAGCTTTCTTT.

The chain has TRBV4-2 and TRBJ2-5, with TRBD2 identical over 10 bases. Germline loops: CDR1 LGHNA, CDR2 YNFKEQ. With 0 bases clipped from V and 1 base from J, the junction kept 5 bases outside the gene matches. The CDR3 extends over 17 amino acids. CDR3 region: CASSQDQSSGGQETQYF. DNA of the CDR3: TGTGCCAGCAGCCAAGATCAATCTAGCGGGGGCCAAGAGACCCAGTACTTC.

The chain combines TRBV29-1 with TRBJ2-2; the D is unclear. The CDR3 extends over 12 amino acids. Germline V gene sequence: CDR1 SQVTM, CDR2 ANQGSEA. V was shortened by 7 bases and J by 8 bases, with 14 bases between the two germline ends. The CDR3 DNA sequence: TGCAGCGCCAGAACCCACATAGGGGAGCTGTTTTTT. It yields the protein CSARTHIGELFF.

This clonotype was seen a few times. J is TRBJ2-7 and V is TRBV19; D gene ambiguous. There are 14 residues in the CDR3. In germline, CDR1 is LNHDA, CDR2 SQIVND (reference sequence). V was shortened by 3 bases and J by 2 bases, with 11 bases between the two germline ends. The CDR3 loop reads CASSIQGSTYEQYF. The CDR3 DNA sequence: TGTGCCAGTAGTATTCAAGGCTCAACCTACGAGCAGTACTTC.

The rearrangement links TRBV12-3 or TRBV12-4 to TRBJ1-2; 9 bases match TRBD1. CDR3 length equals 14 residues. The V segment lost 6 bases and the J segment 4 bases; nucleotides outside the gene matches: 6. CDR3 sequence (DNA): TGTGCCAGCAGCGGAGGGACAGGGTTCTATGGCTACACCTTC. Amino acids: CASSGGTGFYGYTF.

This clonotype showed up just a few times. This chain connects TRBV30 to TRBJ2-7; D is perhaps TRBD1 or TRBD2 (6 bases each). The CDR3 runs to 14 residues. V was cut by 2 bases and J by 2 bases, with 13 bases left in between. Germline V lookup: CDR1 GTSNPN, CDR2 SVGIG (reference sequence). As DNA, the CDR3 is TGTGCCTGGAGTTTGCTAGGGGGGACCTACGAGCAGTACTTC. Amino acids: CAWSLLGGTYEQYF.

This chain uses TRBV18 with TRBJ2-5; D is uncertain. The germline V gene has CDR1 KGHSH and CDR2 LQKENI. The CDR3 spans 12 residues. The V and J ends lost 8 bases and 5 bases respectively, with 12 bases between them. CDR3 sequence (DNA): TGTGCCAGCCGCTCCCTCAGGGAGACCCAGTACTTC. As protein: CASRSLRETQYF.